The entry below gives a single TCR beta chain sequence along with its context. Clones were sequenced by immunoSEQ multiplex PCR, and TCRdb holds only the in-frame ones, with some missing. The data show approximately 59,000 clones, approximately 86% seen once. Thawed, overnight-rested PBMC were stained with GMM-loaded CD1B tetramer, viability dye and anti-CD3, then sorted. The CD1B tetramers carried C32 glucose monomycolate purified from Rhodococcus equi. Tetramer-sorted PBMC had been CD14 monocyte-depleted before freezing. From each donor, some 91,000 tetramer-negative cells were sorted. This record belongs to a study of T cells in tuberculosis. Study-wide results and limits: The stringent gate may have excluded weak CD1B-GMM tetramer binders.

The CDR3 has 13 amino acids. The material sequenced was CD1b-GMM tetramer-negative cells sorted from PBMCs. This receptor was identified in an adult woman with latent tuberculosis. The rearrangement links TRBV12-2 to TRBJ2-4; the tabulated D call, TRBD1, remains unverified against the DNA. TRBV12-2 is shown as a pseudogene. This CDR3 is CASRSTGISIQYF. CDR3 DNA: TGTGCAAGTCGCTCGACAGGGATTAGCATTCAGTACTTC.